These T cell receptor beta chains were read from a single sample in a study of control samples from healthy donors and cancer patients. Assay: immunoSEQ multiplex PCR; the TCRdb copy retains only in-frame clones and omits some. This table has about 20,000 clones, roughly 84% appearing once. The source material was PBMCs. Receptors were obtained from a man aged 55 to 70 with head and neck cancer. Both conserved end residues are part of each CDR3. Each record gives: clone size, J gene, V gene, D gene, CDR3 protein, CDR3 DNA. A D gene is named only where the DNA matches it firmly. Not all rows give a size; the values are once, few, many and, for expanded clones, a class.

clone_size: NA; j_call: TRBJ1-5; v_call: TRBV24-1; d_call: NA; cdr3_aa: CATSEQGQPQHF; cdr3_nt: TGTGCCACCAGTGAGCAGGGCCAGCCCCAGCATTTT
clone_size: NA; j_call: TRBJ1-1; v_call: TRBV30; d_call: TRBD1; cdr3_aa: CAWSERDRNTEAFF; cdr3_nt: TGTGCCTGGAGTGAGAGGGACAGGAACACTGAAGCTTTCTTT
clone_size: once; j_call: TRBJ2-5; v_call: TRBV6-6; d_call: NA; cdr3_aa: CASSYLAVGTQYF; cdr3_nt: TGTGCCAGCAGTTACCTAGCCGTGGGGACCCAGTACTTC
clone_size: NA; j_call: TRBJ1-2; v_call: TRBV19; d_call: TRBD1; cdr3_aa: CASSFNRDRAPNYGYTF; cdr3_nt: TGTGCCAGTAGCTTTAACCGGGACAGGGCGCCTAACTATGGCTACACCTTC
clone_size: NA; j_call: TRBJ2-1; v_call: TRBV20-1; d_call: TRBD1; cdr3_aa: CSASSGRGLGNEQFF; cdr3_nt: TGCAGTGCTAGTAGTGGCAGGGGGCTGGGCAATGAGCAGTTCTTC
clone_size: few; j_call: TRBJ2-7; v_call: TRBV11-2; d_call: TRBD2; cdr3_aa: CASTRGREGYEQYF; cdr3_nt: TGTGCCAGCACACGCGGCAGGGAGGGGTACGAGCAGTACTTC
clone_size: NA; j_call: TRBJ1-6; v_call: TRBV27; d_call: TRBD1; cdr3_aa: CASSLFQTTGASYNSPLHF; cdr3_nt: TGTGCCAGCAGTTTATTCCAAACCACAGGGGCATCCTATAATTCACCCCTCCACTTT
clone_size: NA; j_call: TRBJ2-2; v_call: TRBV27; d_call: TRBD1; cdr3_aa: CASSPGQGSGELFF; cdr3_nt: TGTGCCAGCAGTCCTGGACAGGGGTCCGGGGAGCTGTTTTTT
clone_size: NA; j_call: TRBJ2-5; v_call: TRBV19; d_call: NA; cdr3_aa: CASSNTQETQYF; cdr3_nt: TGTGCCAGTAGTAACACGCAGGAGACCCAGTACTTC
clone_size: NA; j_call: TRBJ1-1; v_call: TRBV19; d_call: TRBD1; cdr3_aa: CASSITYPGQLFNTEAFF; cdr3_nt: TGTGCCAGTAGTATCACGTACCCGGGACAGCTGTTCAACACTGAAGCTTTCTTT
clone_size: medium-sized; j_call: TRBJ2-5; v_call: TRBV2; d_call: TRBD2; cdr3_aa: CASRATSGSSGETQYF; cdr3_nt: TGTGCCAGCAGGGCGACTAGCGGGAGTTCCGGGGAGACCCAGTACTTC
clone_size: NA; j_call: TRBJ1-3; v_call: TRBV30; d_call: TRBD1; cdr3_aa: CACPGQGTGNTIYF; cdr3_nt: TGTGCCTGCCCAGGACAGGGGACCGGAAACACCATATATTTT
clone_size: few; j_call: TRBJ2-7; v_call: TRBV7-9; d_call: NA; cdr3_aa: CASSPEENEQYF; cdr3_nt: TGTGCCAGCAGCCCAGAGGAAAACGAGCAGTACTTC
clone_size: NA; j_call: TRBJ2-5; v_call: TRBV25-1; d_call: TRBD1; cdr3_aa: CASSRPAGGGTETQYF; cdr3_nt: TGTGCCAGCAGTCGCCCAGCAGGGGGCGGAACGGAGACCCAGTACTTC
clone_size: NA; j_call: TRBJ2-2; v_call: TRBV29-1; d_call: TRBD1; cdr3_aa: CSVEGTGRTGELFF; cdr3_nt: TGCAGCGTTGAGGGGACAGGGAGAACCGGGGAGCTGTTTTTT
clone_size: NA; j_call: TRBJ1-1; v_call: TRBV30; d_call: NA; cdr3_aa: CAWSVDSAEAFF; cdr3_nt: TGTGCCTGGTCTGTAGACAGCGCTGAAGCTTTCTTT